A selection of T cell receptor beta chains follows, all from one sample in a study of response to subunit inactivated influenza vaccine. A single record per CDR3 protein comes from TCRdb applying MiXCR to the RT-PCR reads. The data hold 400,000 to 550,000 distinct CDR3 sequences, with about 25% observed a single time. The starting material was CD4+ T cells sorted from PBMCs, obtained roughly 5 days after vaccination. The receptors here all came from a man over 45 who received an inactivated influenza vaccine. CDR3s include the opening cysteine and the closing phenylalanine or tryptophan. The D gene is left open where the match is weak. Only part of the rows carry a size: once, few, many, or a class if the clone is expanded.

abundance	v_gene	d_gene	j_gene	CDR3aa	CDR3nt
few	TRBV4-3	TRBD2	TRBJ2-2	CASSQDGFASGGPGELFF	TGCGCCAGCAGCCAAGATGGGTTCGCTAGCGGGGGGCCCGGGGAGCTGTTTTTT
-	TRBV7-2	-	TRBJ1-6	CASSLRSAGTNSPLHF	TGTGCCAGCAGCCTACGAAGTGCGGGGACTAATTCACCCCTCCACTTT
few	TRBV5-1	-	TRBJ2-5	CASSLALGGIQETQYF	TGCGCCAGCAGCTTGGCCCTTGGGGGTATCCAAGAGACCCAGTACTTC
-	TRBV4-3	TRBD2	TRBJ2-4	CASSQGLAGAKNIQYF	TGCGCCAGCAGCCAAGGACTAGCGGGAGCCAAAAACATTCAGTACTTC
few	TRBV5-1	TRBD2	TRBJ2-1	CASSLRAGSGNEQFF	TGCGCCAGCAGCCTGCGAGCGGGATCCGGAAATGAGCAGTTCTTC
-	TRBV20-1	TRBD2	TRBJ2-7	CSASGTSGGDAYEQYF	TGCAGTGCCTCCGGGACTAGCGGGGGGGACGCCTACGAGCAGTACTTC
many	TRBV3-1	-	TRBJ2-4	CASSQSPAPGVNIQYF	TGTGCCAGCAGCCAATCCCCGGCCCCAGGGGTGAACATTCAGTACTTC
-	TRBV7-2	TRBD2	TRBJ2-1	CASSLVAGTNSYNEQFF	TGTGCCAGCAGCTTAGTTGCCGGGACTAACTCCTACAATGAGCAGTTCTTC
-	TRBV28	-	TRBJ2-7	CASSRGLLYYEQYF	TGTGCCAGCAGCCGGGGGCTCCTCTACTACGAGCAGTACTTC
-	TRBV21-1	-	TRBJ2-5	CATPRRGPKETQYF	TGTGCCACTCCTAGGAGGGGACCGAAAGAGACCCAGTACTTC
few	TRBV12-3/TRBV12-4	TRBD1	TRBJ2-7	CASSFRKGAVGEQYF	TGTGCCAGCAGTTTTCGGAAGGGGGCTGTGGGGGAGCAGTACTTC
few	TRBV12-3/TRBV12-4	TRBD2	TRBJ2-1	CASSPPRLAGGNNEQFF	TGTGCCAGCAGTCCACCCAGACTAGCGGGAGGCAACAATGAGCAGTTCTTC
-	TRBV28	-	TRBJ1-5	CASSPGTLWDQPQHF	TGTGCCAGCAGCCCCGGGACCCTTTGGGATCAGCCCCAGCATTTT
-	TRBV20-1	-	TRBJ2-7	CSAGRGGRFEQYF	TGCAGTGCAGGAAGGGGGGGGCGGTTCGAGCAGTACTTC
many	TRBV5-1	TRBD2	TRBJ2-1	CASSLVGLAGGPYNEQFF	TGCGCCAGCAGCTTGGTTGGACTAGCGGGAGGCCCATACAATGAGCAGTTCTTC
-	TRBV5-1	-	TRBJ2-5	CASSLNSRQETQYF	TGCGCCAGCAGCTTGAACTCAAGACAAGAGACCCAGTACTTC
many	TRBV27	-	TRBJ2-3	CASSLAGRDTQYF	TGTGCCAGCAGTTTAGCGGGGAGAGATACGCAGTATTTT
-	TRBV24-1	TRBD2	TRBJ2-3	CATSDLASGSTDTQYF	TGTGCCACCAGTGATTTGGCTAGCGGGAGCACAGATACGCAGTATTTT
few	TRBV14	-	TRBJ2-3	CASSPWMLPSTDTQYF	TGTGCCAGCAGCCCGTGGATGCTGCCTAGCACAGATACGCAGTATTTT
few	TRBV5-1	-	TRBJ1-1	CASEPTGKTEAFF	TGCGCCAGCGAACCAACAGGGAAGACTGAAGCTTTCTTT
few	TRBV12-3/TRBV12-4	-	TRBJ2-7	CASTQGRYEQYF	TGTGCCAGCACCCAGGGCCGCTACGAGCAGTACTTC
few	TRBV20-1	-	TRBJ2-1	CSASELTNEQFF	TGCAGTGCTAGTGAACTCACCAATGAGCAGTTCTTC
few	TRBV28	TRBD2	TRBJ2-7	CASIPGLADKISSYEQYF	TGTGCCAGCATACCGGGACTAGCTGATAAAATAAGCTCCTACGAGCAGTACTTC
-	TRBV5-1	-	TRBJ2-5	CASSLQEGLLETQYF	TGCGCCAGCAGCTTGCAGGAGGGCCTTCTGGAGACCCAGTACTTC
-	TRBV20-1	-	TRBJ2-6	CSATETTVSGANVLTF	TGCAGTGCTACGGAAACGACAGTATCTGGGGCCAACGTCCTGACTTTC
-	TRBV9	-	TRBJ2-3	CASSAFPISADTQYF	TGTGCCAGCAGCGCCTTTCCTATTTCGGCGGATACGCAGTATTTT
-	TRBV9	TRBD1	TRBJ1-5	CASSMGQSTQPQHF	TGTGCCAGCAGCATGGGACAGTCTACTCAGCCCCAGCATTTT
-	TRBV5-5	-	TRBJ2-4	CASSRRIDIQYF	TGTGCCAGCAGCAGGAGGATCGACATTCAGTACTTC
many	TRBV4-1	-	TRBJ2-7	CASSQWEYYEQYF	TGCGCCAGCAGCCAATGGGAGTACTACGAGCAGTACTTC
-	TRBV7-2	-	TRBJ2-7	CASSFPRDEQYF	TGTGCCAGCAGCTTCCCGAGGGACGAGCAGTACTTC